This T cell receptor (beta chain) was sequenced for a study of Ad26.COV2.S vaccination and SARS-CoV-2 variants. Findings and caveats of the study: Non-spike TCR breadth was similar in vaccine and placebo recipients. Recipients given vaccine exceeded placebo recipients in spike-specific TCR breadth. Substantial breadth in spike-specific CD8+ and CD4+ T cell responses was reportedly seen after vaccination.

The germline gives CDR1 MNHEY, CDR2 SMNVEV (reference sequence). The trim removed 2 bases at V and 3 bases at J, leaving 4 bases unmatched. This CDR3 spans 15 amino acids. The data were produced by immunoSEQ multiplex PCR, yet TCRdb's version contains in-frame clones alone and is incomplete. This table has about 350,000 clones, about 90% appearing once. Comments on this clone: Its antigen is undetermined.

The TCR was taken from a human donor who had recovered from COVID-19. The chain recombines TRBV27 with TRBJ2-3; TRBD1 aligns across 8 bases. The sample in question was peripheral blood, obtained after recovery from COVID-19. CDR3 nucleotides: TGTGCCAGCAGTTTACGGGACAGGAATACAGATACGCAGTATTTT. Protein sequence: CASSLRDRNTDTQYF.